A selection of T cell receptor beta chains follows, all from one sample in a study of identifying expanded T cells in peripheral blood. Profiling relied on immunoSEQ multiplex PCR, and the TCRdb table lists in-frame clones only, not all of them. The sample lists 50,000 to 75,000 clones, around 87% occurring once. The sequenced material came from blood. The receptors stem from a person aged 18-69 years in good health. Each CDR3 is given with its conserved first and last residue. D genes are given only for firm matches. Clone size is not always given. Where it is, it says once, few, many or a class for expanded clones.

TRBV28	.	.	TRBJ2-5	CASSLQGIWSQYF	TGTGCCAGCAGTTTGCAGGGGATTTGGTCCCAGTACTTC
TRBV5-4	.	TRBD1	TRBJ2-5	CASSLEGQARRETQYF	TGTGCCAGCAGCTTGGAGGGACAGGCGAGAAGAGAGACCCAGTACTTC
TRBV10-1	.	.	TRBJ2-6	CASSGSSGANVLTF	TGCGCCAGCAGTGGAAGCTCTGGGGCCAACGTCCTGACTTTC
TRBV6-1	.	.	TRBJ1-1	CASIPTGYTEAFF	TGTGCCAGCATCCCAACGGGGTACACTGAAGCTTTCTTT
TRBV11-2	.	.	TRBJ1-4	CASSLDTQKLFF	TGTGCCAGCAGCTTAGACACTCAAAAACTGTTTTTT
TRBV6-6	once	.	TRBJ2-2	CASRKIGELFF	TGTGCCAGCAGGAAAATTGGGGAGCTGTTTTTT
TRBV4-3	.	.	TRBJ1-2	CASNQEVANYGYTF	TGCGCCAGCAACCAAGAGGTAGCTAACTATGGCTACACCTTC
TRBV27	.	.	TRBJ2-7	CASSSFRGPYEQYF	TGTGCCAGCAGTTCCTTTCGAGGCCCCTACGAGCAGTACTTC
TRBV27	.	TRBD1	TRBJ2-1	CASSLTGYGSWEQFF	TGTGCCAGCAGTTTGACAGGGTACGGGTCATGGGAGCAGTTCTTC
TRBV6-1	.	TRBD2	TRBJ2-1	CASSEQRGGYNEQFF	TGTGCCAGCAGTGAGCAGCGGGGGGGATACAATGAGCAGTTCTTC
TRBV27	.	.	TRBJ1-6	CASSSSSGSYNSPLHF	TGTGCCAGCAGTTCCTCTTCGGGCTCCTATAATTCACCCCTCCACTTT
TRBV6-6	.	TRBD1	TRBJ2-1	CASSRQGAPYNEQFF	TGTGCCAGCAGCCGGCAGGGGGCCCCCTACAATGAGCAGTTCTTC
TRBV28	once	.	TRBJ1-2	CASSSSLRNIGGYTF	TGTGCCAGCAGCTCAAGCTTGCGGAACATTGGCGGCTACACCTTC
TRBV10-3	.	.	TRBJ2-2	CAILDIANTGELFF	TGTGCCATCCTGGACATCGCGAACACCGGGGAGCTGTTTTTT
TRBV7-2	.	TRBD1	TRBJ2-2	CASSPDRDTGELFF	TGTGCCAGCAGCCCGGACAGGGACACCGGGGAGCTGTTTTTT
TRBV7-9	.	TRBD1	TRBJ2-7	CASSLGTGSYEQYF	TGTGCCAGCAGCTTAGGGACAGGTTCCTACGAGCAGTACTTC
TRBV14	.	.	TRBJ2-1	CASSHRLASSYNEQFF	TGTGCCAGCAGCCATCGCTTAGCAAGCTCCTACAATGAGCAGTTCTTC
TRBV27	.	.	TRBJ2-2	CASSPLRPGELFF	TGTGCCAGCAGTCCCCTGAGGCCCGGGGAGCTGTTTTTT
TRBV27	few	TRBD1	TRBJ2-5	CASSARTGQETQYF	TGTGCCAGCAGCGCCCGGACAGGCCAAGAGACCCAGTACTTC
TRBV28	once	TRBD2	TRBJ2-3	CASSLWGLAGVDTDTQYF	TGTGCCAGCAGTTTATGGGGACTAGCGGGAGTAGACACAGATACGCAGTATTTT
TRBV11-1	.	.	TRBJ2-5	CASSSRDRRGTQYF	TGTGCCAGCAGCTCCCGGGACCGCCGGGGGACCCAGTACTTC
TRBV2	.	TRBD2	TRBJ2-5	CASIRGGGQETQYF	TGTGCCAGCATCCGGGGGGGAGGGCAAGAGACCCAGTACTTC
TRBV10-2	.	.	TRBJ2-7	CATSPIGYEQYF	TGCGCCACCAGTCCCATCGGCTACGAGCAGTACTTC
TRBV7-9	.	.	TRBJ2-2	CASSMTSTGELFF	TGTGCCAGCAGCATGACAAGTACCGGGGAGCTGTTTTTT
TRBV28	.	.	TRBJ1-2	CASSSRGVGGYTF	TGTGCCAGCAGTTCCCGGGGAGTTGGAGGCTACACCTTC
TRBV29-1	.	.	TRBJ1-2	CSVDRDSYGYTF	TGCAGCGTTGACCGAGACAGCTATGGCTACACCTTC
TRBV6-1	.	.	TRBJ1-2	CASSDYIQGNYGYTF	TGTGCCAGCAGTGATTACATCCAGGGTAACTATGGCTACACCTTC
TRBV28	.	.	TRBJ2-3	CASSYGRLGDTQYF	TGTGCCAGCAGCTACGGTCGACTCGGAGATACGCAGTATTTT
TRBV10-1	.	.	TRBJ2-1	CASSGLGRNEQFF	TGCGCCAGCAGTGGCCTCGGACGGAATGAGCAGTTCTTC
TRBV6-1	.	.	TRBJ1-1	CASSEALRFWPQNTEAFF	TGTGCCAGCAGTGAAGCGCTGAGGTTTTGGCCCCAGAACACTGAAGCTTTCTTT
TRBV5-4	.	.	TRBJ2-2	CASTPSQGPGELFF	TGTGCCAGTACCCCCAGTCAGGGGCCCGGGGAGCTGTTTTTT
TRBV4-1	.	.	TRBJ2-1	CASSHERGGPYNEQFF	TGCGCCAGCAGCCACGAGAGGGGGGGACCCTACAATGAGCAGTTCTTC
TRBV29-1	.	TRBD2	TRBJ2-1	CSAHGTSGKNEQFF	TGCAGCGCGCACGGGACTAGCGGGAAAAATGAGCAGTTCTTC
TRBV15	.	.	TRBJ1-1	CATSRDAGANTEAFF	TGTGCCACCAGCAGAGATGCAGGGGCCAACACTGAAGCTTTCTTT
TRBV7-9	.	.	TRBJ1-3	CASSLNTLNTIYF	TGTGCCAGCAGCTTAAACACTTTAAACACCATATATTTT
TRBV5-4	.	.	TRBJ2-6	CASSFKGGGANVLTF	TGTGCCAGCAGCTTTAAAGGGGGTGGGGCCAACGTCCTGACTTTC
TRBV5-1	.	TRBD2	TRBJ2-1	CASSSRTSYEQFF	TGCGCCAGCAGCTCTCGGACTAGTTATGAGCAGTTCTTC
TRBV27	once	TRBD1	TRBJ1-5	CASSPRGPKRQPQHF	TGTGCCAGCAGTCCCAGGGGGCCAAAGAGGCAGCCCCAGCATTTT
TRBV2	.	.	TRBJ2-5	CASSPRETQYF	TGTGCCAGCAGCCCCAGGGAGACCCAGTACTTC
TRBV11-1	.	TRBD2	TRBJ2-5	CASSTGTSWLKTQYF	TGTGCCAGCAGCACCGGGACTAGCTGGTTGAAGACCCAGTACTTC
TRBV5-1	.	.	TRBJ2-6	CASSLAGGSGANVLTF	TGCGCCAGCAGCTTGGCCGGTGGGTCTGGGGCCAACGTCCTGACTTTC
TRBV5-3	.	TRBD2	TRBJ2-2	CARKGKREGVTGELFF	TGTGCCAGAAAAGGGAAGCGGGAGGGGGTCACCGGGGAGCTGTTTTTT
TRBV30	.	.	TRBJ2-1	CAWSTETSFDEQFF	TGTGCCTGGAGTACCGAGACTAGTTTTGATGAGCAGTTCTTC
TRBV18	.	.	TRBJ2-2	CASSQRAGYTGELFF	TGTGCCAGCTCACAAAGGGCAGGGTACACCGGGGAGCTGTTTTTT
TRBV7-2	.	.	TRBJ2-7	CASSLDGLALTYEQYF	TGTGCCAGCAGCTTAGATGGGCTAGCGCTCACCTACGAGCAGTACTTC
TRBV19	few	.	TRBJ2-7	CASGESSYEQYF	TGTGCCAGTGGCGAGAGCTCCTACGAGCAGTACTTC
TRBV4-2	.	.	TRBJ1-1	CASSQDAPLGGYTEAFF	TGTGCCAGCAGCCAAGACGCTCCCCTCGGTGGGTACACTGAAGCTTTCTTT
TRBV6-1	.	.	TRBJ2-7	CASRSSDSPYEQYF	TGTGCCAGCAGATCGTCAGATTCTCCCTACGAGCAGTACTTC
TRBV5-1	few	.	TRBJ2-7	CASSLGYEQYF	TGCGCCAGCAGCTTGGGGTACGAGCAGTACTTC
TRBV19	.	TRBD2	TRBJ2-7	CASSHGTSGDYEQYF	TGTGCCAGTAGTCACGGGACTAGCGGCGACTACGAGCAGTACTTC
TRBV11-3	.	.	TRBJ1-4	CASSHSLVPAANEKLFF	TGTGCCAGCAGCCACTCCCTCGTCCCGGCAGCTAATGAAAAACTGTTTTTT
TRBV7-3	.	.	TRBJ1-2	CASSSPTDSAVTF	TGTGCCAGCAGCTCGCCTACGGACAGCGCCGTCACCTTC